Shown below are 20 T cell receptor beta chains from a single sample sequenced in a study of read filtering for tumor transcriptome and immune sequencing. From approximately 430 ng of RNA, a library with molecular barcoded alpha/delta and beta/gamma adaptors was made. TCRdb recomputed calls from the reads with MiXCR, one row per CDR3 protein. Of 50,000 to 65,000 distinct CDR3 sequences listed, approximately 18% are singletons. The sample taken for sequencing was a population of CD138-negative cells sorted from bone marrow. These receptors were obtained from a donor at least 40 years old with multiple myeloma.

This clonotype was recorded at least ten times. The chain combines TRBV20-1 with TRBJ2-7; D ambiguous. Trimming took off 2 bases at V and 1 base at J, with 18 bases between the two ends. Germline lookup yields CDR1 DFQATT and CDR2 SNEGSKA (reference sequence). This CDR3 region has 16 residues. The CDR3 region is CSARSQPFTASYEQYF. The CDR3 DNA follows: TGCAGTGCTAGAAGCCAGCCCTTTACCGCTTCCTACGAGCAGTACTTC.

This clonotype showed up many times. The rearrangement joins TRBV20-1 to TRBJ2-2; tentatively, D is TRBD2 (5 bases). The CDR3 consists of 14 residues. The germline V gene encodes CDR1 DFQATT and CDR2 SNEGSKA (reference sequence). V lost 6 bases to trimming and J lost 4 bases, with 15 bases between them. Written as DNA, the CDR3 is TGCAGTGCGTCCGGGGAATTGAGCACCGGGGAGCTGTTTTTT. Protein product: CSASGELSTGELFF.

This clonotype showed up just a few times. V is TRBV11-2 and J is TRBJ2-1; TRBD2 agrees at 9 bases. Germline V CDR1 and CDR2: SGHAT, FQNNGV. V dropped 3 bases and J dropped 3; count of bases not matched to a gene: 3. The CDR3 totals 15 residues. CDR3 in DNA: TGTGCCAGCAGCTTCGAGCGGGGGGACTACAATGAGCAGTTCTTC. Amino acid sequence: CASSFERGDYNEQFF.

The table lists this clonotype with a few counts. A much larger clonotype is one base distant, so this may be a read error. V gene TRBV5-1 combines with J gene TRBJ1-1; TRBD1 agrees at 9 bases. The CDR3 spans 16 residues. Germline V gene lookup returns CDR1 SGHRS and CDR2 YFSETQ. The CDR3 is CVSSLDRGGVGTEAFF. Written as DNA, the CDR3 is TGCGTCAGCAGCTTGGACAGGGGTGGGGTGGGCACTGAAGCTTTCTTT.

This clonotype was seen repeatedly, ten times or more. The chain combines TRBV29-1 with TRBJ2-7; D is possibly TRBD2 (5 bases). CDR1 and CDR2 from the germline V gene are SQVTM and ANQGSEA. The CDR3 has 15 amino acids. V lost 3 bases and J 1 base, leaving 16 bases between the germline ends. The CDR3 spells CSVETREEASYEQYF. The CDR3 DNA sequence: TGCAGCGTTGAGACCCGGGAAGAAGCATCCTACGAGCAGTACTTC.

In this sample, this clonotype turned up many times. The chain joins TRBV5-5 to TRBJ1-2, with D uncertain. CDR1 and CDR2 (germline): SGHKS, YYEKEE (reference sequence). Trimming took 4 bases from V and 3 from J, leaving 13 bases between them. The CDR3 spans 14 residues. CDR3 coding DNA: TGTGCCAGCAGCCCAGCGGGTGGGGACTATGGCTACACCTTC. This encodes CASSPAGGDYGYTF.

This clonotype came up many times. This chain joins TRBV6-6 and TRBJ2-3, with D possibly matching TRBD2 (5 bases). The V gene lost 6 bases and the J gene lost 2 bases, with 15 bases spanning the gap. This CDR3 has 15 residues. CDR1 and CDR2 from the germline V gene are MNHNY and SVGAGI (reference sequence). CDR3 coding DNA: TGTGCCAGCAGACCCCCGGGATCTCCCACAGATACGCAGTATTTT. It is translated as CASRPPGSPTDTQYF.

This clonotype was detected only a few times. V usage is TRBV19 and J usage is TRBJ1-4, with D unclear. Germline CDR1 LNHDA, CDR2 SQIVND (reference sequence). The CDR3 runs to 11 residues. With 9 bases removed from V and 6 bases from J, the gap between germline ends came to 8 bases. The CDR3 coding sequence is TGTGCCAGCCGAAACTATGAAAAACTGTTTTTT. Translating it yields CASRNYEKLFF.

Many counts were recorded for this clonotype. This chain connects TRBV30 to TRBJ1-3; D call uncertain. With 2 bases removed from V and 7 bases from J, the gap between germline ends came to 9 bases. The CDR3 has 12 amino acids. Germline V gene sequence: CDR1 GTSNPN, CDR2 SVGIG (reference sequence). As DNA, the CDR3 is TGTGCCTGGAGTCCGACCAGGAACACCATATATTTT. Amino acid sequence: CAWSPTRNTIYF.

There are a few counts of this clonotype. V usage is TRBV21-1 and J usage is TRBJ2-5. TRBV21-1 is reported as a pseudogene. This CDR3 is built from 13 residues. CDR3 region: CASSNSPWETQYF. The CDR3 nucleotides are TGTGCCAGCAGCAATTCGCCTTGGGAGACCCAGTACTTC.

As concerns this clonotype: A much bigger clone sits one base away, suggesting this may be a read error. This chain joins TRBV20-1 and TRBJ2-7, with D possibly being TRBD2 (5 bases). CDR1 DFQATT and CDR2 SNEGSKA come from the germline V gene (reference sequence). CDR3 length equals 17 residues. CDR3 nucleotide sequence: TGCGGTGCTAGAGATCCGGATTCCGCCAGAGGAGGCTGGGAGCAGTACTTC. It codes for CGARDPDSARGGWEQYF.

As to this clonotype: The junction departs from the called germline gene at one end, perhaps through a read error. The chain links TRBV15 to TRBJ2-3; tentatively, D is TRBD2 (7 bases). Germline CDR1 and CDR2: LNHNV and YYDKDF (reference sequence). This CDR3 is built from 17 residues. The CDR3 protein is CATSRSTGGPPTDTQYF. The CDR3 DNA follows: TGTGCCACCAGCAGGTCCACCGGGGGGCCCCCCACAGATACGCAGTACTTT.

This clonotype has at least ten counts. The chain couples TRBV7-3 to TRBJ2-2; either TRBD1 or TRBD2 may fit D (5 bases each). The CDR3 length is 14 residues. Germline V gives CDR1 SGHTA, CDR2 FQGTGA. Trimming removed 6 bases at V and 2 bases at J, with 10 bases between. CDR3 coding DNA: TGTGCCAGCAGAAGGGACCAAAACACCGGGGAGCTGTTTTTT. This translates into CASRRDQNTGELFF.

The sample holds many counts of this clonotype. The V call is TRBV7-9, the J call TRBJ2-2; maybe TRBD1 (5 bases). Germline loops: CDR1 SEHNR, CDR2 FQNEAQ (reference sequence). V lost 2 bases and J 0 bases, leaving 19 bases between the germline ends. The CDR3 extends over 19 amino acids. The CDR3 nucleotides read TGTGCCAGCAGCTTAAGGGGCACCACCATAGGGACGAACACCGGGGAGCTGTTTTTT. It codes for CASSLRGTTIGTNTGELFF.

This clonotype has a handful of counts. J is TRBJ2-2 and V is TRBV7-8; unclear D gene. The CDR3 is 16 residues long. In germline, CDR1 is SGHVS, CDR2 FQNEAQ. The V end was cut by 4 bases, the J end by 2 bases, with 14 bases between. The CDR3 reads CASSSSEIRNTGELFF. The CDR3 DNA reads TGTGCCAGCAGCTCCAGCGAAATTAGAAACACCGGGGAGCTGTTTTTT.

This clonotype was seen repeatedly, ten times or more. The chain carries TRBV2 and TRBJ2-6; D gene unclear. Germline assignment: CDR1 SNHLY and CDR2 FYNNEI. V was pared by 8 bases and J by 4 bases, with 9 bases between. The CDR3 sequence is 13 residues long. In DNA, the CDR3 is TGTGCCAGCTGTGTCCCGGGGGCCAACGTCCTGACTTTC. Its protein product is CASCVPGANVLTF.

This clonotype was picked up a small number of times. This may be a read error, as it is one base from a much larger clone. The rearrangement uses TRBV5-1 and TRBJ2-7, with D possibly being TRBD2 (5 bases). Germline V lookup: CDR1 SGHRS, CDR2 YFSETQ. This CDR3 contains 15 residues. The CDR3 sequence: CVSSLAGGLNYEQYF. In nucleotides, the CDR3 is TGCGTCAGCAGCTTGGCGGGCGGGTTGAACTACGAGCAGTACTTC.

This clonotype was seen repeatedly, ten times or more. CDR3 in amino acids: CASSTPGLAGGLRYNEQFF. CDR3 DNA sequence: TGTGCCAGCAGCACCCCGGGACTAGCGGGGGGGCTTCGGTACAATGAGCAGTTCTTC. V is TRBV7-8 and J is TRBJ2-1, with 16 bases fitting TRBD2. Germline loops: CDR1 SGHVS, CDR2 FQNEAQ. The CDR3 runs to 19 residues. V was clipped by 5 bases and J by 4 bases; unmatched bases: 11.

Only a few counts were recorded for this clonotype. Given a much more abundant clone one base away, this may be a read error. This chain links TRBV5-1 with TRBJ1-4; TRBD1 matches 11 bases. Per the germline V gene, CDR1 is SGHRS and CDR2 is YFSETQ. This CDR3 region has 14 residues. The CDR3 loop is CASRRTGGSEKLLF. In nucleotides, the CDR3 is TGCGCCAGCAGAAGGACAGGGGGCTCGGAAAAACTGCTTTTT. Full variable domain (remainder filled in from reference TRBV5-1 and TRBJ1-4): KAGVTQTPRYLIKTRGQQVTLSCSPISGHRSVSWYQQTPGQGLQFLFEYFSETQRNKGNFPGRFSGRQFSNSRSEMNVSTLELGDSALYLCASRRTGGSEKLLFGSGTQLSVL.

Comment on this clonotype: A much larger clone differs by one base, so this may be a read error. The J gene is TRBJ2-1, the V gene TRBV20-1; D ambiguous. The V end was cut by 4 bases, the J end by 3 bases, with 13 bases between. CDR1 is DFQATT, CDR2 SNEGSKA, per germline (reference sequence). The CDR3 runs to 14 residues. The CDR3: CSAIRPPGYNEQFF. Written as DNA, the CDR3 is TGCAGTGCTATCCGGCCCCCGGGCTACAATGAGCAGTTCTTC.